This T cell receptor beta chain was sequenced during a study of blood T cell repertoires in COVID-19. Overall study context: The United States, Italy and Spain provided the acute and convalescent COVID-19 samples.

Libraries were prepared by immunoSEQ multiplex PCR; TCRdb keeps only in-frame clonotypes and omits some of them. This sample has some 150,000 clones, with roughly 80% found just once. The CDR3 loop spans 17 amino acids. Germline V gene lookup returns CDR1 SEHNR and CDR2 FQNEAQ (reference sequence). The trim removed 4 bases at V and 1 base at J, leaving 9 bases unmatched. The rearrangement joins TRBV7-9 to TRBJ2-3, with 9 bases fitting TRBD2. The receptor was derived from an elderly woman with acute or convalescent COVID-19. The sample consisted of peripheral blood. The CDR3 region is CASSSLDGGGGTDTQYF. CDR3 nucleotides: TGTGCCAGCAGCTCCCTAGATGGCGGGGGGGGCACAGATACGCAGTATTTT.